The present entry profiles one T cell receptor (beta chain) with its context. As processed by the authors: Nucleated cell counts were estimated from reference gene primer amplification. TCRdb's table, derived via immunoSEQ multiplex PCR, lists solely in-frame clones and lacks some. V and J calls and clone size are as listed in that table; D and trimming were resolved from the DNA. The sample yields tens of thousands of clones, about 78% seen once. These data belong to a study of blood T cell repertoires in COVID-19. Study-wide context: Collection of acute and convalescent COVID-19 samples took place in the United States, Italy and Spain. The cDNA or gDNA used as material had been derived from T cells, B-cell-depleted T cells, or PBMCs.

The germline V gene has CDR1 GTSNPN and CDR2 SVGIG (reference sequence). The CDR3 has 11 amino acids. Trimming removed 7 bases from V and 10 bases from J, with 14 bases in between. The chain combines TRBV30 with TRBJ2-1, with a possible D match to TRBD2 (6 bases). The receptor's source is a man between 70 and 80 years old with active or convalescent COVID-19. Specimen: peripheral blood. The chain's CDR3 is CASLGGGEQFF. CDR3 bases: TGTGCCTCCCTCGGGGGAGGCGAGCAGTTCTTC.